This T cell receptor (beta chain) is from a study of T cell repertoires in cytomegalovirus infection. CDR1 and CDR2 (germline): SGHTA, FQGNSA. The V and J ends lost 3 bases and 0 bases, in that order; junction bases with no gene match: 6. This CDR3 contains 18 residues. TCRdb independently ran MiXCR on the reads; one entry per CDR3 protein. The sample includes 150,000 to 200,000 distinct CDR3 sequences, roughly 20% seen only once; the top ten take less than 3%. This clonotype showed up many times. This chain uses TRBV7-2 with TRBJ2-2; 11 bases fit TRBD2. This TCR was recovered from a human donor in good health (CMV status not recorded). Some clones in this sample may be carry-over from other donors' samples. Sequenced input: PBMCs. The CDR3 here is CASSFDGLAGPNTGELFF. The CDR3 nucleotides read TGTGCCAGCAGCTTCGATGGACTAGCGGGCCCGAACACCGGGGAGCTGTTTTTT.